The 17 T cell receptor beta chains below come from one sample, sequenced in a study of cytomegalovirus exposure and HLA in healthy donors. PCR employed 60 Vbeta and 13 Jbeta primers. Libraries were prepared by immunoSEQ multiplex PCR; TCRdb keeps only in-frame clonotypes and omits some of them. The table includes over 75,000 clones, approximately 78% detected once. Specimen: PBMCs. The origin of the receptors is a woman aged 60-70 years in good health and CMV-seronegative.

V is TRBV11-2 and J is TRBJ2-2; 9 bases are shared with TRBD2. This CDR3 is built from 17 residues. The J segment lost 0 bases and the V segment lost 1 base, leaving 3 bases of the junction unmatched. Germline V gene data show CDR1 as SGHAT and CDR2 as FQNNGV. This chain's CDR3 is CASSLALAGPNTGELFF. In nucleotides, the CDR3 is TGTGCCAGCAGCTTAGCACTAGCGGGTCCGAACACCGGGGAGCTGTTTTTT. Together with reference TRBV11-2 and TRBJ2-2, the CDR3 gives the full variable domain: EAGVAQSPRYKIIEKRQSVAFWCNPISGHATLYWYQQILGQGPKLLIQFQNNGVVDDSQLPKDRFSAERLKGVDSTLKIQPAKLEDSAVYLCASSLALAGPNTGELFFGEGSRLTVL.

This clone occurred once. V usage is TRBV13 and J usage is TRBJ1-1; D is undetermined. Germline values: CDR1 PRHDT, CDR2 FYEKMQ (reference sequence). This CDR3 region has 16 residues. V was cut by 1 base and J by 6 bases, with 18 bases left in between. CDR3 amino acids: CASSLVARGRMAEAFF. In DNA, the CDR3 is TGTGCCAGCAGCTTAGTGGCACGGGGTCGGATGGCTGAAGCTTTCTTT.

The rearrangement links TRBV2 to TRBJ2-7; 8 bases are a match to TRBD2. With 5 bases clipped from V and 0 bases from J, the junction kept 6 bases outside the gene matches. There are 15 residues in the CDR3. CDR1 SNHLY and CDR2 FYNNEI come from the germline V gene. CDR3 sequence reads: CASSSSSGFSYEQYF. The CDR3 DNA sequence: TGTGCCAGCAGTAGTTCTAGCGGGTTCTCCTACGAGCAGTACTTC.

The CDR3 bases are TGTGCCAGCAGTTTAGAGGGGAGGGCTTGGGAGCAGTTCTTC. Protein product: CASSLEGRAWEQFF. V is TRBV27 and J is TRBJ2-1, with TRBD2 matching over 7 bases. This CDR3 region has 14 residues. Germline values: CDR1 MNHEY, CDR2 SMNVEV (reference sequence). Trimming removed 2 bases from V and 10 bases from J; junction bases left unmatched: 8.

The gene calls are TRBV5-4 and TRBJ1-2, with D perhaps TRBD1 (5 bases). The CDR3 runs to 15 residues. Trimming took 0 bases from V and 3 from J, leaving 12 bases between them. Germline V CDR1 and CDR2: SGHNT, YYREEE (reference sequence). CDR3 sequence: CASSLVGRADYGYTF. DNA for the CDR3: TGTGCCAGCAGCTTGGTTGGCAGGGCGGACTATGGCTACACCTTC.

This clone was recorded only once. V is TRBV7-9 and J is TRBJ1-2; a weak D match, TRBD1 (5 bases). Looked up from germline, CDR1 is SEHNR and CDR2 is FQNEAQ (reference sequence). CDR3 length: 14 residues. The V gene lost 1 base and the J gene lost 6 bases, with 12 bases spanning the gap. Written as DNA, the CDR3 is TGTGCCAGCAGCTTAGGCCAGGGCCTCGATGGCTACACCTTC. Amino acid sequence: CASSLGQGLDGYTF.

The chain uses TRBV4-1 and TRBJ2-2, with D uncertain. From germline, CDR1 is MGHRA and CDR2 YSYEKL. The CDR3 runs to 13 residues. The V and J ends lost 2 bases and 3 bases respectively, with 4 bases between them. The CDR3 region is CASSQSDTGELFF. Here the CDR3 DNA reads TGCGCCAGCAGCCAATCTGACACCGGGGAGCTGTTTTTT.

This rearrangement joins TRBV5-6 to TRBJ2-1, with TRBD2 matching over 7 bases. This CDR3 region has 14 residues. V lost 3 bases to trimming and J lost 3 bases; unmatched junction nucleotides: 3. Germline V gives CDR1 SGHDT, CDR2 YYEEEE. CDR3 DNA: TGTGCCAGCAGCTCCCGGGACTACTACAATGAGCAGTTCTTC. Amino acid sequence: CASSSRDYYNEQFF.

The chain is built from TRBV29-1 and TRBJ1-2, with D tentatively TRBD1 (5 bases). The CDR3 sequence is 15 residues long. The germline V and J ends were trimmed by 3 bases and 8 bases, with 22 bases remaining between them. Germline V gene data show CDR1 as SQVTM and CDR2 as ANQGSEA. DNA for the CDR3: TGCAGCGTTGACACCTTCCCGGGGGGACTCTACGGCTACACCTTC. This codes for CSVDTFPGGLYGYTF. Full variable domain (outside the CDR3, taken from reference TRBV29-1 and TRBJ1-2): SAVISQKPSRDICQRGTSLTIQCQVDSQVTMMFWYRQQPGQSLTLIATANQGSEATYESGFVIDKFPISRPNLTFSTLTVSNMSPEDSSIYLCSVDTFPGGLYGYTFGSGTRLTVV.

V usage is TRBV4-1 and J usage is TRBJ2-1; 11 bases match TRBD2. V dropped 8 bases and J dropped 6; count of bases not matched to a gene: 9. Germline values: CDR1 MGHRA, CDR2 YSYEKL. The CDR3 loop spans 15 amino acids. CDR3 sequence reads: CASRGLLAGGNEQFF. In nucleotides, the CDR3 is TGCGCCAGCCGAGGCTTGCTAGCGGGAGGCAATGAGCAGTTCTTC.

DNA for the CDR3: TGTGCCATCAGTGCAAGTAGCGGGAGAGGATCCTACAATGAGCAGTTCTTC. It translates to CAISASSGRGSYNEQFF. The chain is built from TRBV10-3 and TRBJ2-1; the match to TRBD2 covers 9 bases. The CDR3 contains 17 residues. Germline V lookup: CDR1 ENHRY, CDR2 SYGVKD. V gave up 4 bases and J gave up 1 base; unmatched junction bases: 8.

The V and J genes are TRBV4-3 and TRBJ2-1, with D unresolved. This CDR3 contains 14 residues. V lost 0 bases to trimming and J lost 5 bases, with 8 bases between them. The V gene's germline CDR1 is LGHNA and CDR2 YSLEER. CDR3 DNA: TGCGCCAGCAGCCAAGAGTCGCGCAACAATGAGCAGTTCTTC. This codes for CASSQESRNNEQFF.

The chain couples TRBV11-3 to TRBJ1-1, with D unresolved. Germline lookup yields CDR1 SGHNT and CDR2 YENEEA. The V and J ends lost 4 bases and 1 base respectively, with 7 bases between them. The length of the CDR3 is 13 residues. The CDR3 DNA reads as TGTGCCAGCAGCTCCGGGAGGAACACTGAAGCTTTCTTT. This translates into CASSSGRNTEAFF.

The J gene is TRBJ1-2, the V gene TRBV15; D uncertain. CDR3 length: 15 amino acids. The V and J ends lost 0 bases and 2 bases respectively, with 10 bases between them. From germline, CDR1 is LNHNV and CDR2 YYDKDF (reference sequence). The CDR3 DNA is TGTGCCACCAGCAGAGATCGTGGGCAGAACTATGGCTACACCTTC. The encoded protein is CATSRDRGQNYGYTF.

The rearrangement uses TRBV28 and TRBJ1-1; 10 positions match TRBD1. CDR1 and CDR2 from the germline V gene are MDHEN and SYDVKM. After removal of 5 bases from V and 0 bases from J, the junction contained 12 bases not matched to a gene. This CDR3 comprises 18 residues. CDR3 amino acids: CASSRNRGTGAMNTEAFF. CDR3 sequence (DNA): TGTGCCAGCAGTCGAAATCGCGGGACAGGGGCCATGAACACTGAAGCTTTCTTT.

V usage is TRBV2 and J usage is TRBJ2-6; 8 nucleotides match TRBD1. Germline V gene data show CDR1 as SNHLY and CDR2 as FYNNEI. This CDR3 is 20 amino acids long. Losses at the gene ends were 8 bases for V and 4 bases for J; bases not matched to a gene: 22. CDR3 DNA sequence: TGTGCCAGCGGGCCCTCAGCGCGGAGACAGGGGTCCTCAGGGGCCAACGTCCTGACTTTC. Protein sequence: CASGPSARRQGSSGANVLTF.

The V call is TRBV19, the J call TRBJ2-2, with 7 bases matching TRBD2. The CDR3 runs to 18 residues. CDR1 and CDR2 (germline): LNHDA, SQIVND (reference sequence). With 3 bases clipped from V and 1 base from J, the junction kept 11 bases outside the gene matches. CDR3 sequence (DNA): TGTGCCAGTAGTATTTCCTACGTCGTAGCGGGGAACACCGGGGAGCTGTTTTTT. It yields the protein CASSISYVVAGNTGELFF.